These 29 T cell receptor beta chains came from one sample sequenced in a study of identical twins. TCRdb fed the 5' RACE reads into MiXCR, producing one record per CDR3 protein. The data contain more than 1.5 million distinct CDR3 sequences, about 31% of them singletons. Sequencing input: cord blood. These receptors were taken from a newborn girl in good health.

The table lists this clonotype with many counts. The rearrangement links TRBV4-1 to TRBJ2-7; 11 bases are a match to TRBD2. J was trimmed by 2 bases and V by 5 bases; bases with no gene match: 5. In germline, CDR1 is MGHRA, CDR2 YSYEKL. The CDR3 contains 15 residues. CDR3 DNA: TGCGCCAGCAGCTCTACTAGCGGGGGACCCTACGAGCAGTACTTC. It codes for CASSSTSGGPYEQYF.

This clonotype occurred many times. The chain has TRBV20-1 and TRBJ2-1, with D perhaps matching TRBD1 (7 bases). This CDR3 comprises 14 residues. Germline loops: CDR1 DFQATT, CDR2 SNEGSKA (reference sequence). V was pared by 1 base and J by 8 bases, with 15 bases between. The CDR3 region is CSARGGGGLDEQFF. CDR3 bases: TGCAGTGCTAGAGGTGGAGGGGGCCTCGATGAGCAGTTCTTC.

This chain connects TRBV3-1 to TRBJ1-6; TRBD1 aligns across 9 bases. CDR1 is LGHDT, CDR2 YNNKEL, per germline (reference sequence). With 4 bases clipped from V and 5 bases from J, the junction kept 3 bases outside the gene matches. There are 15 residues in the CDR3. CDR3 region: CASSPWTGDNSPLHF. The CDR3 region has the DNA TGTGCCAGCAGCCCGTGGACAGGGGATAATTCACCCCTCCACTTT.

The chain links TRBV3-1 to TRBJ2-2; D may match TRBD1 or TRBD2 (5 bases each). The CDR3 spans 19 residues. The V gene lost 4 bases and the J gene lost 4 bases, with 25 bases spanning the gap. Germline CDR1 LGHDT, CDR2 YNNKEL (reference sequence). CDR3 in amino acids: CASSLVGTYQPGGTGELFF. Written as DNA, the CDR3 is TGTGCCAGCAGCCTGGTCGGGACGTACCAACCAGGCGGCACCGGGGAGCTGTTTTTT.

This clonotype was picked up a small number of times. The V call is TRBV29-1, the J call TRBJ1-5; D gene uncertain. CDR3 length equals 14 residues. V lost 5 bases and J lost 4, with 15 bases in between. Germline V CDR1 and CDR2: SQVTM, ANQGSEA. The CDR3 loop reads CSVRPNGLNQPQHF. DNA of the CDR3: TGCAGCGTTCGGCCAAACGGGCTAAATCAGCCCCAGCATTTT.

This clonotype was recorded only once. The CDR3 sequence is CASSFHWVNEQYF. In DNA, the CDR3 is TGTGCCAGCAGCTTTCATTGGGTCAATGAGCAGTACTTC. This chain connects TRBV7-2 to TRBJ2-4; D is undetermined. Trimming took 3 bases from V and 13 from J, leaving 16 bases between them. This CDR3 is 13 amino acids long. Germline CDR1 and CDR2: SGHTA and FQGNSA.

J is TRBJ2-2 and V is TRBV11-2; D is perhaps TRBD1 (6 bases). Per germline, CDR1 SGHAT and CDR2 FQNNGV. The germline V and J ends were trimmed by 3 bases and 0 bases, with 8 bases remaining between them. The CDR3 is 15 residues long. CDR3 residues: CASSFTGSNTGELFF. The CDR3 DNA reads as TGTGCCAGCAGCTTTACAGGGTCGAACACCGGGGAGCTGTTTTTT.

This clonotype was found a few times. V and J are TRBV2 and TRBJ2-4; D is possibly TRBD2 (6 bases). The CDR3 runs to 16 residues. In germline, CDR1 is SNHLY, CDR2 FYNNEI. Trimming removed 7 bases at V and 1 base at J, with 17 bases between. CDR3 in amino acids: CASTRLGNRAKNIQYF. As DNA, the CDR3 is TGTGCCAGCACCAGACTAGGGAATCGGGCCAAAAACATTCAGTACTTC.

The chain joins TRBV18 to TRBJ1-2, with a possible D match to TRBD1 (5 bases). CDR3 size: 16 residues. Trimming left V 4 bases short and J 0 bases short, with 15 bases between. Germline lookup yields CDR1 KGHSH and CDR2 LQKENI. CDR3: CASSLVRDAANYGYTF. The CDR3 DNA follows: TGTGCCAGCTCACTGGTCCGGGACGCTGCTAACTATGGCTACACCTTC.

Notes on this clonotype: A read error may explain this, as a much larger clone is one base away. The CDR3 spells CASSESSGYEQYF. CDR3 nucleotides: TGTGCCAGCAGTGAATCTAGCGGCTACGAGCAGTACTTC. The chain couples TRBV25-1 to TRBJ2-7, with 7 nucleotides matching TRBD2. The CDR3 extends over 13 amino acids. Germline CDR1 is MGHDK and CDR2 is SYGVNS. V lost 1 base, J lost 3 bases, and 0 bases stayed unmatched.

This clonotype was observed at least ten times. The CDR3 sequence is CASSHLGGYTF. The CDR3 coding sequence is TGTGCCAGCAGTCATCTTGGCGGCTACACCTTC. The gene calls are TRBV25-1 and TRBJ1-2; no clear D. Trimming left V 5 bases short and J 8 bases short, with 9 bases between. The CDR3 is 11 amino acids. Germline V lookup: CDR1 MGHDK, CDR2 SYGVNS.

This chain links TRBV28 with TRBJ1-5, with D perhaps matching TRBD1 (6 bases). The CDR3 is 14 residues long. Germline loops: CDR1 MDHEN, CDR2 SYDVKM. Trimming took 5 bases from V and 7 from J, leaving 15 bases between them. The CDR3 spells CASSPTGLGQPQHF. Written as DNA, the CDR3 is TGTGCCAGCAGTCCAACAGGGTTGGGGCAGCCCCAGCATTTT.

As concerns this clonotype: This CDR3 is missing its conserved last phenylalanine or tryptophan, likely due to a read error. The chain carries TRBV25-1 and TRBJ2-7; TRBD1 aligns across 9 bases. Germline values: CDR1 MGHDK, CDR2 SYGVNS. With V trimmed by 5 bases and J by 1 base, 6 bases remained unmatched. The CDR3 spans 15 residues. In nucleotides, the CDR3 is TGTGCCAGCAGTACTACAGGGGGCGCGTCCTACGAGCAGTACATC. It encodes CASSTTGGASYEQYI.

This clonotype occurred a few times. The chain has TRBV2 and TRBJ2-2; 8 bases are shared with TRBD1. The CDR3 is 14 residues long. The J segment lost 2 bases and the V segment lost 8 bases, leaving 4 bases of the junction unmatched. Germline V gene sequence: CDR1 SNHLY, CDR2 FYNNEI. CDR3 nucleotide sequence: TGTGCCAGCCTAGGACAGGGAAACACCGGGGAGCTGTTTTTT. Translation gives CASLGQGNTGELFF.

The chain recombines TRBV7-2 with TRBJ1-1; D unresolved. The CDR3 totals 15 residues. In germline, CDR1 is SGHTA, CDR2 FQGNSA. Trimming stripped 1 base from V and 1 base from J, with 10 bases between. The CDR3 loop reads CASSLVPQPNTEAFF. The DNA of the CDR3 is TGTGCCAGCAGCTTAGTACCACAGCCGAACACTGAAGCTTTCTTT.

This clonotype occurred a few times. V and J are TRBV6-5 and TRBJ1-1, with 8 bases that match TRBD1. Germline CDR1 reads MNHEY; CDR2 reads SVGAGI. The CDR3 length is 15 residues. Trimming cost V 2 bases and J 1 base; bases outside gene matches: 3. The CDR3 region is CASSYGQGRNTEAFF. The CDR3 nucleotides are TGTGCCAGCAGTTACGGACAGGGAAGGAACACTGAAGCTTTCTTT.

The chain uses TRBV29-1 and TRBJ1-2, with D perhaps TRBD1 (5 bases). The length of the CDR3 is 13 residues. Trimming stripped 6 bases from V and 0 bases from J, with 11 bases between. Germline CDR1 is SQVTM and CDR2 is ANQGSEA. Here the CDR3 reads CSVLRVSNYGYTF. The CDR3 bases are TGCAGCGTGCTCAGGGTGTCTAACTATGGCTACACCTTC.

The chain couples TRBV12-3 or TRBV12-4 to TRBJ1-2; 9 bases fit TRBD1. With V trimmed by 5 bases and J by 7 bases, 5 bases remained unmatched. The CDR3 length is 13 residues. The CDR3 sequence: CASSRTGASGYTF. As DNA, the CDR3 is TGTGCCAGCAGTAGGACAGGGGCATCTGGCTACACCTTC.

This clonotype has only a few counts. This sequence joins TRBV29-1 and TRBJ2-3; 9 positions agree with TRBD2. CDR3 size: 22 residues. Trimming removed 6 bases from V and 2 bases from J; junction bases left unmatched: 30. Germline CDR1 reads SQVTM; CDR2 reads ANQGSEA. DNA for the CDR3: TGCAGCGTCCTGATCCGAACCGGGACTCTCGTCCATAGCGGGAGTTCCACAGATACGCAGTATTTT. Translated, it gives CSVLIRTGTLVHSGSSTDTQYF.

The V call is TRBV29-1, the J call TRBJ2-3; weak D call: TRBD1 (5 bases). V was trimmed by 5 bases and J by 1 base, leaving 10 bases between them. From germline, CDR1 is SQVTM and CDR2 ANQGSEA. CDR3 length: 13 residues. The CDR3 spells CSVCQGGTDTQYF. The DNA for the CDR3 is TGCAGCGTTTGCCAGGGCGGCACAGATACGCAGTATTTT.

The chain has TRBV11-2 and TRBJ2-7; 9 nucleotides align to TRBD1. With 7 bases clipped from V and 2 bases from J, the junction kept 6 bases outside the gene matches. CDR1 and CDR2 (germline): SGHAT, FQNNGV. The CDR3 loop spans 14 amino acids. The chain's CDR3 is CASTSRQGAYEQYF. The CDR3 coding sequence is TGTGCCAGCACCTCTAGACAGGGGGCCTACGAGCAGTACTTC.

The rearrangement uses TRBV5-1 and TRBJ2-2, with D perhaps TRBD2 (5 bases). There are 15 residues in the CDR3. Germline assignment: CDR1 SGHRS and CDR2 YFSETQ. V lost 4 bases and J lost 4, with 14 bases in between. The CDR3 DNA sequence: TGCGCCAGCAGCCTGATCGCTGCGGGCACCGGGGAGCTGTTTTTT. This gives the protein CASSLIAAGTGELFF.

This clonotype was picked up a small number of times. This chain uses TRBV7-2 with TRBJ2-4; 8 bases agree with TRBD2. CDR1 SGHTA and CDR2 FQGNSA come from the germline V gene. This CDR3 is built from 16 residues. V was pared by 2 bases and J by 13 bases, with 16 bases of the junction left unmatched. CDR3 in DNA: TGTGCCAGCAGCTTAAGGGCTAGCGGGTTCTACAATGAGCAGTACTTC. Its protein is CASSLRASGFYNEQYF.

The rearrangement links TRBV2 to TRBJ2-4; 9 bases fit TRBD1. The DNA matches TRBJ2-5 better at its end, which makes the J call doubtful. Germline V gene sequence: CDR1 SNHLY, CDR2 FYNNEI. The CDR3 length is 23 residues. For the CDR3, the DNA is TGTGCCAGCAGTGAAACTCCACAGGGGGCGAAACCCAAGAGGGCCAGGGGCCAAGAGACCCAGTACTTC. Translated: CASSETPQGAKPKRARGQETQYF.

This clonotype was observed many times. The chain joins TRBV12-3 or TRBV12-4 to TRBJ2-3, with D possibly TRBD2 on 6 matching bases. This CDR3 is built from 13 residues. Deletions cut 6 bases from V and 4 bases from J, with 11 bases between. This CDR3 reads CASSPTGADTQYF. CDR3 DNA sequence: TGTGCCAGCAGCCCTACGGGGGCAGATACGCAGTATTTT.

This chain links TRBV25-1 with TRBJ2-3; no clear D. Trimming cost V 8 bases and J 8 bases, with 8 bases left between them. This CDR3 region has 10 residues. Per germline, CDR1 MGHDK and CDR2 SYGVNS. CDR3 bases: TGTGCCAGCTCCGCCCGTACGCAGTATTTT. Translating gives CASSARTQYF.

J is TRBJ2-1 and V is TRBV5-1, with 10 nucleotides matching TRBD2. With the DNA end fitting TRBJ2-7 better, the J assignment may be wrong. The CDR3 is 16 amino acids. CDR1 is SGHRS, CDR2 YFSETQ, per germline. The DNA for the CDR3 is TGCGCCAGCAGCTTCAATAGCGGGAGGTCCTACAATGAGCAGTACTTC. Translating it yields CASSFNSGRSYNEQYF.

Of note for this clonotype: The junction and the germline gene differ at one end; a read error may be behind it. J is TRBJ2-1 and V is TRBV5-6; D ambiguous. The CDR3 is 15 residues long. CDR1 SGHDT and CDR2 YYEEEE come from the germline V gene. CDR3 residues: CASGFVGRMNNEQFF. As DNA, the CDR3 is TGTGCCAGCGGCTTCGTCGGACGAATGAACAATGAGCAGTTCTTC.

The sample holds a few counts of this clonotype. CDR3 loop: CASSLGYGSGRVGTQYF. CDR3 bases: TGCGCCAGCAGCTTGGGGTATGGTAGCGGGAGAGTTGGGACCCAGTACTTC. The chain is built from TRBV5-1 and TRBJ2-7; 9 bases are a match to TRBD2. Judging by the DNA end, TRBJ2-5 fits better; the J call may be wrong. Per germline, CDR1 SGHRS and CDR2 YFSETQ. The CDR3 totals 17 residues.